This entry describes one TCR beta chain. The antigen is unknown. These data belong to a study of OX40 agonist ivuxolimab in advanced cancers. Study details: A male proportion of about 84% was recorded, with mean age around 64 years and range about 20 to 90.

The study's findings and limits: Certain nonresponders likewise exhibited a low normalized T-cell clonal expansion.

TCRdb's table, derived via immunoSEQ multiplex PCR, lists solely in-frame clones and lacks some. The repertoire holds approximately 70,000 clones, with about 88% as singletons. The sample in question was CD4+ or CD8+ T cells sorted from blood, obtained in a trial of the OX40 agonist ivuxolimab. The TCR was taken from an adult with an advanced solid tumor such as melanoma, head and neck, liver or kidney cancer.

The CDR3 sequence: CASSEPGVVAQYF. CDR3 in DNA: TGTGCCAGCAGTGAACCGGGAGTTGTGGCCCAGTACTTC. The rearrangement uses TRBV2 and TRBJ2-5, with TRBD2 as a possible D gene (6 bases). Trimming removed 2 bases from V and 9 bases from J, with 13 bases in between. Germline V gene lookup returns CDR1 SNHLY and CDR2 FYNNEI. CDR3 length: 13 residues.